The clone carrying this T cell receptor (beta chain) was observed a handful of times. No antigen is known for it. Alongside a J-beta primer mix, a sample-barcoded 5' primer served in a second PCR lasting about 7 to 11 cycles. MiXCR was run by TCRdb on the 5' RACE reads, yielding one entry per CDR3 protein. The profile shows more than 700,000 distinct CDR3 sequences, 50% to 65% of them singletons. The sample is drawn from a study of blood T cells in healthy people across ages. Study results and caveats: Naive T cell percentage by flow cytometry tracked strongly with beta diversity.

Material for sequencing was blood. The receptor was derived from an elderly man in good health.

CDR3 loop: CASSSPGLTQYF. The CDR3 nucleotides read TGTGCCAGCAGCTCACCGGGACTTACGCAGTATTTT. J is TRBJ2-3 and V is TRBV7-2; D might be TRBD2 (6 bases). The V end lost 4 bases, the J end lost 8 bases, and 10 bases lay between the germline ends. Germline CDR1 SGHTA, CDR2 FQGNSA. This CDR3 is 12 amino acids long.